This T cell receptor beta chain was recovered during a study of low-dose radiotherapy and immunotherapy resistance in tumors. About the research overall: Patients took aspirin (300 mg orally, daily) for four cycles beginning at cycle 1 day 1.

TRAV- and TRBV-specific primers were used for first-strand cDNA, which covered alpha and beta chains. Amplification of TCRs used a constant-region primer and V-primer adapter for roughly 18 PCR cycles. MiXCR, applied by TCRdb to the reads, yields one record per CDR3 protein. This table holds just under 10,000 distinct CDR3 sequences, approximately 42% found once. The CDR3 length is 16 residues. The ends lost 3 bases at V and 4 bases at J; junction bases unmatched: 11. In germline, CDR1 is KGHSH, CDR2 LQKENI. The chain couples TRBV18 to TRBJ2-7; TRBD1 matches 8 bases. This receptor was obtained from a human donor with advanced metastatic prostate, ovarian, gallbladder or colorectal cancer (not recorded which). This table probably holds off-target reads from a library built for another chain. The CDR3 DNA reads TGTGCCAGCTCACCCTCGTCGACAGGGGCCGGATACGAGCAGTACTTC. Its protein is CASSPSSTGAGYEQYF.